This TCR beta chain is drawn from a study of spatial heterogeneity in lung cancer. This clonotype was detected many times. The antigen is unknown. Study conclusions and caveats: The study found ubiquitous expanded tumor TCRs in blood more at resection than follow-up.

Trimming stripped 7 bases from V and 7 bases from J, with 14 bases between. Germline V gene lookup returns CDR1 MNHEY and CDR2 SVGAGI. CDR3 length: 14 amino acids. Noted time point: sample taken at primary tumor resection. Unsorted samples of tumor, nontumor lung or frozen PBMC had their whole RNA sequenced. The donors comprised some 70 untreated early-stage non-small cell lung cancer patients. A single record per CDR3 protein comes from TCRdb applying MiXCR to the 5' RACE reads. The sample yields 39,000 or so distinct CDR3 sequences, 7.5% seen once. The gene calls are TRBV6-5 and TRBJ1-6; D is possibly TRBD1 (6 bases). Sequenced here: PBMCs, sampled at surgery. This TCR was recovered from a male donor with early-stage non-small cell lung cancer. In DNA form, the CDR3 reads TGTGCCAGCACCGCGACAGGCTCGAATTCACCCCTCCACTTT. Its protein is CASTATGSNSPLHF.